This TCR beta chain originates from a study of T cells after posttransplantation cyclophosphamide. Study-wide results and caveats: Recipient CMV seropositivity and CMV reactivation strongly tracked TRB clonality.

This clone was picked up one time. Its antigen is as yet unknown. Control samples came 1 year after myeloablative marrow transplants with methotrexate plus calcineurin inhibitor. Generated by immunoSEQ multiplex PCR, the TCRdb table keeps only in-frame clones and is missing some. Of tens of thousands of clones listed, approximately 88% are singletons. The receptor was isolated from a female patient between 50 and 60 years old who received an allogeneic stem cell transplant from an unrelated donor, was CMV-positive, and had chronic GVHD only. T cells may partly derive from the graft donor. The sequences come from PBMCs, collected after an allogeneic stem cell transplant with a calcineurin inhibitor and methotrexate.

The CDR3 protein is CASKLSGDTYEQYF. The CDR3 region has the DNA TGTGCCAGTAAGTTGTCAGGGGACACTTACGAGCAGTACTTC. The chain links TRBV19 to TRBJ2-7; TRBD1 might be the D (6 bases). The CDR3 has 14 amino acids. Germline CDR1 and CDR2: LNHDA and SQIVND (reference sequence). V was trimmed by 7 bases and J by 4 bases, leaving 17 bases between them.